This TCR beta chain was captured in a study of cytomegalovirus exposure and HLA in healthy donors. 13 Jbeta primers and 60 Vbeta primers were used for the PCR. Assay used: immunoSEQ multiplex PCR; TCRdb lists only in-frame clones, some missing. The data show approximately 150,000 clones, over 75% seen once. This CDR3 contains 14 residues. With 2 bases removed from V and 6 bases from J, the gap between germline ends came to 11 bases. In germline, CDR1 is MDHEN, CDR2 SYDVKM. Sequenced input: PBMCs. The clonotype was recovered from a man aged 30-40 years in good health and CMV-seropositive. The chain employs TRBV28 and TRBJ2-1; TRBD2 might be the D (5 bases). The CDR3: CASSLDYITNEQFF. CDR3 sequence (DNA): TGTGCCAGCAGTTTAGACTACATAACCAATGAGCAGTTCTTC.